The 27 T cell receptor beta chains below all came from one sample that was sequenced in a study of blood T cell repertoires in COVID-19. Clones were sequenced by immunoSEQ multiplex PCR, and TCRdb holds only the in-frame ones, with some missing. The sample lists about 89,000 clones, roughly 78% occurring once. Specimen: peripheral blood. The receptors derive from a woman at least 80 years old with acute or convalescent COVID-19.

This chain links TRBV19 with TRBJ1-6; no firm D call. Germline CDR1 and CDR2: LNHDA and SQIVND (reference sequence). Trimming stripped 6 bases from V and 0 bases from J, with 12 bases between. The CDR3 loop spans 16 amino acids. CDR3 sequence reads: CASSLNGLSYNSPLHF. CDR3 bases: TGTGCCAGTAGCCTCAACGGTCTCTCCTATAATTCACCCCTCCACTTT.

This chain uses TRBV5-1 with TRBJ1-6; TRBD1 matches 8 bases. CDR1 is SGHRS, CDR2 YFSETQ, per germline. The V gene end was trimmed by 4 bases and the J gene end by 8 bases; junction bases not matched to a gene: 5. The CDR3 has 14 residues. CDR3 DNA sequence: TGCGCCAGCAGCCAGGACAGGGACGATTCACCCCTCCACTTT. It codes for CASSQDRDDSPLHF.

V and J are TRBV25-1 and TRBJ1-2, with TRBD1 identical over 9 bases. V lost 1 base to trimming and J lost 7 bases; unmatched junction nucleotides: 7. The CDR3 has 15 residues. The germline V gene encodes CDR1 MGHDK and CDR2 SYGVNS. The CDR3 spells CASSEWGQGERGYTF. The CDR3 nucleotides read TGTGCCAGCAGTGAATGGGGACAGGGCGAACGTGGCTACACCTTC.

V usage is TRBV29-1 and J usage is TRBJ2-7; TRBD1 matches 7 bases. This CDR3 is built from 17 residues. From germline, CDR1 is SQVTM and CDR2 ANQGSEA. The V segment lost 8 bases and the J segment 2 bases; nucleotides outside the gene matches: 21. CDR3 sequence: CSISSKGGGLRTYEQYF. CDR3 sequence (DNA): TGCAGCATTTCATCAAAAGGGGGCGGACTTCGGACCTACGAGCAGTACTTC.

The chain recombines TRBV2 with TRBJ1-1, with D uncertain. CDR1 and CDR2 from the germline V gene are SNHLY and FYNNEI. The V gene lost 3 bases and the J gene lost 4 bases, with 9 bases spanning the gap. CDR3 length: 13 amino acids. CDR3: CASSELSGTEAFF. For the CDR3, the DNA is TGTGCCAGCAGTGAGTTGTCGGGCACTGAAGCTTTCTTT.

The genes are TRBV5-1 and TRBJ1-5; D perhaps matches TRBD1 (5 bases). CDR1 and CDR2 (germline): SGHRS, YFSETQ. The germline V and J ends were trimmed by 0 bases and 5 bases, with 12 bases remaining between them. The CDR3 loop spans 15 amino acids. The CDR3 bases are TGCGCCAGCAGCTTGGGGGCCAGGGTTGATCAGCCCCAGCATTTT. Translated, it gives CASSLGARVDQPQHF.

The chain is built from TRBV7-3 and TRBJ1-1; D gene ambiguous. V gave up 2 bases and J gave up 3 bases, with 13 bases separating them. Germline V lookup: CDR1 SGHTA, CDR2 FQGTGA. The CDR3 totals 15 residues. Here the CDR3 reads CASSLGYSADTEAFF. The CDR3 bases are TGTGCCAGCAGCTTAGGCTATTCGGCGGACACTGAAGCTTTCTTT.

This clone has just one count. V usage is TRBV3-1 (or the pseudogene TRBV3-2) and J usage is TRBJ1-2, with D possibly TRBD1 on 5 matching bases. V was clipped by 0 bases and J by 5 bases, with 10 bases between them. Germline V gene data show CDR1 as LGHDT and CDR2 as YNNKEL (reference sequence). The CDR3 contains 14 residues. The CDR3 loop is CASSQDHQGYGYTF. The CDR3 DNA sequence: TGTGCCAGCAGCCAAGATCATCAGGGTTATGGCTACACCTTC.

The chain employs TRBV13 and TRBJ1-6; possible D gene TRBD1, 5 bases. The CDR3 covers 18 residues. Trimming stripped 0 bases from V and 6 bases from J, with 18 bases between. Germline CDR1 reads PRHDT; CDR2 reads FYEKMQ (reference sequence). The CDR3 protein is CASSLGPSGSGSNSPLHF. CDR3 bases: TGTGCCAGCAGCTTAGGCCCCTCAGGGAGCGGGAGTAATTCACCCCTCCACTTT.

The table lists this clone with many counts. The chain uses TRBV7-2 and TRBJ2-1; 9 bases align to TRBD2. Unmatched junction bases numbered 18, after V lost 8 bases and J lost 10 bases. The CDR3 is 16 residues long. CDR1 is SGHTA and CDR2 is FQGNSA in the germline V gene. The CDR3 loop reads CASGFSGGPSGKEQFF. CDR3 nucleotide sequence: TGTGCCAGCGGGTTTAGCGGGGGCCCGAGCGGGAAGGAGCAGTTCTTC. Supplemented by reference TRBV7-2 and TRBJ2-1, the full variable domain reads GAGVSQSPSNKVTEKGKDVELRCDPISGHTALYWYRQSLGQGLEFLIYFQGNSAPDKSGLPSDRFSAERTGGSVSTLTIQRTQQEDSAVYLCASGFSGGPSGKEQFFGPGTRLTVL.

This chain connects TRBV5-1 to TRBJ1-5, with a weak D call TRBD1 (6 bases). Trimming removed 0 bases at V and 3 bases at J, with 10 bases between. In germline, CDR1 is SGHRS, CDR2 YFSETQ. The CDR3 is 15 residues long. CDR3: CASSLGGQFNQPQHF. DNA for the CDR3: TGCGCCAGCAGCTTGGGAGGACAGTTCAATCAGCCCCAGCATTTT. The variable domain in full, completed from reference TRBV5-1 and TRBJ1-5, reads KAGVTQTPRYLIKTRGQQVTLSCSPISGHRSVSWYQQTPGQGLQFLFEYFSETQRNKGNFPGRFSGRQFSNSRSEMNVSTLELGDSALYLCASSLGGQFNQPQHFGDGTRLSIL.

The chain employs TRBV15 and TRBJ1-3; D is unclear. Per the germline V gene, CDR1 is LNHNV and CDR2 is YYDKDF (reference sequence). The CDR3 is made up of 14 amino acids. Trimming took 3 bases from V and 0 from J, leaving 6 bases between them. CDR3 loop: CATSRDSSGNTIYF. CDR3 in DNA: TGTGCCACCAGCAGGGACTCCTCTGGAAACACCATATATTTT.

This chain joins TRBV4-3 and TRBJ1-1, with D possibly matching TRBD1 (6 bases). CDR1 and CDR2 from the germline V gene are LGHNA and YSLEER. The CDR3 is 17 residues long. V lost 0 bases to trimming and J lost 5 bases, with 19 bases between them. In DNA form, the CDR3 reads TGCGCCAGCAGCCAAGAGATTTTAGGGGGGGGATGGACTGAAGCTTTCTTT. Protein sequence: CASSQEILGGGWTEAFF.

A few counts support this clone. For the CDR3, the DNA is TGTGCCAGCAGCTTTGGTCGGGGGGCAAATTCACCCCTCCACTTT. This sequence encodes CASSFGRGANSPLHF. V and J are TRBV7-9 and TRBJ1-6, with a possible D match to TRBD1 (6 bases). This CDR3 is 15 amino acids long. Germline V gene lookup returns CDR1 SEHNR and CDR2 FQNEAQ (reference sequence). V gave up 3 bases and J gave up 7 bases, with 13 bases separating them.

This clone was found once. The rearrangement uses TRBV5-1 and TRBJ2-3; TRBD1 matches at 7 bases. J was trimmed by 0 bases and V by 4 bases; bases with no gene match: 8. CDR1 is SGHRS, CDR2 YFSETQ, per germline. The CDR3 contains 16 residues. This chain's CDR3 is CASSTGTVISTDTQYF. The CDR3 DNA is TGCGCCAGCAGCACAGGGACAGTAATAAGCACAGATACGCAGTATTTT.

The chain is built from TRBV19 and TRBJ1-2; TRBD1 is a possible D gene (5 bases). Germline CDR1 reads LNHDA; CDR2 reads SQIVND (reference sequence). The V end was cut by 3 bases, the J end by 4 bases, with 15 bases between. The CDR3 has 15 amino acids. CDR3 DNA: TGTGCCAGTAGTATTTACGATGGGGCCCGCTATGGCTACACCTTC. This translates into CASSIYDGARYGYTF.

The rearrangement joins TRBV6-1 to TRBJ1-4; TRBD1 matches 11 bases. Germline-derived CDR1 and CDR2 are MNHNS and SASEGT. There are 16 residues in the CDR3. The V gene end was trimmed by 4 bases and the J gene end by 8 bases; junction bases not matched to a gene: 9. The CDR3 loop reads CASSGARGQGGEKLFF. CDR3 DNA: TGTGCCAGCAGTGGAGCTAGGGGACAGGGGGGAGAAAAACTGTTTTTT.

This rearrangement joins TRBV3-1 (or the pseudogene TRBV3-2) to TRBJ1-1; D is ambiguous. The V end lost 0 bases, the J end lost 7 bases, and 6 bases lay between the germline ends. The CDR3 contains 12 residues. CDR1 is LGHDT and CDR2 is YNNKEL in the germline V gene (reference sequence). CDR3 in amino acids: CASSQEQDEAFF. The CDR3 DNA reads TGTGCCAGCAGCCAAGAGCAGGATGAAGCTTTCTTT.

CDR3 sequence (DNA): TGTGCCAGCAGCCCACGACCGGGTAACTATGGCTACACCTTC. It codes for CASSPRPGNYGYTF. This chain uses TRBV9 with TRBJ1-2, with D unresolved. The CDR3 spans 14 residues. Germline CDR1 SGDLS, CDR2 YYNGEE. V lost 4 bases to trimming and J lost 1 base, with 11 bases between them.

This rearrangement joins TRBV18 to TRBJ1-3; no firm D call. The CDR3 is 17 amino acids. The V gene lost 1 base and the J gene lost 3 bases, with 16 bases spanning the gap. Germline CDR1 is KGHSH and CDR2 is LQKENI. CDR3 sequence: CASSPRASKVRGNTIYF. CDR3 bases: TGTGCCAGCTCACCACGGGCAAGTAAGGTCCGTGGAAACACCATATATTTT. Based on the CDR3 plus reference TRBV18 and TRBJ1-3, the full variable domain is NAGVMQNPRHLVRRRGQEARLRCSPMKGHSHVYWYRQLPEEGLKFMVYLQKENIIDESGMPKERFSAEFPKEGPSILRIQQVVRGDSAAYFCASSPRASKVRGNTIYFGEGSWLTVV.

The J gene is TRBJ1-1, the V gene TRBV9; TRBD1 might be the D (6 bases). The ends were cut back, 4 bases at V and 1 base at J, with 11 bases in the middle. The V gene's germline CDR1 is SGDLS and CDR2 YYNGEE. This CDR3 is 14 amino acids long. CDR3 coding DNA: TGTGCCAGCAGCACCCACAGGGCGAACACTGAAGCTTTCTTT. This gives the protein CASSTHRANTEAFF.

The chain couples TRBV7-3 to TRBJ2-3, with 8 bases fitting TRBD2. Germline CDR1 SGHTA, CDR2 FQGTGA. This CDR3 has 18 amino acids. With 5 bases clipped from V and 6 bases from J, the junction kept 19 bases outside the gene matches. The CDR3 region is CASSPNRGYGGAPDTQYF. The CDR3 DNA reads TGTGCCAGCAGCCCAAATCGGGGCTACGGGGGGGCGCCCGATACGCAGTATTTT.

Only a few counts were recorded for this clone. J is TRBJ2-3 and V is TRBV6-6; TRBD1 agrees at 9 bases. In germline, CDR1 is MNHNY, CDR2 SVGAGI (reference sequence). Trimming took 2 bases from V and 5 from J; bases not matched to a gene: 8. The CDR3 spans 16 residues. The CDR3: CASSYPRDRVQDTQYF. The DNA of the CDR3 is TGTGCCAGCAGTTACCCCCGGGACAGGGTACAAGATACGCAGTATTTT.

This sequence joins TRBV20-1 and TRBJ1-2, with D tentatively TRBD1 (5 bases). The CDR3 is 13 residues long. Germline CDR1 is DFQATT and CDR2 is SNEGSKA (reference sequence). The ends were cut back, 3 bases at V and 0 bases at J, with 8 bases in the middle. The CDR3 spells CSASWTTNYGYTF. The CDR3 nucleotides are TGCAGTGCTAGTTGGACAACTAACTATGGCTACACCTTC.

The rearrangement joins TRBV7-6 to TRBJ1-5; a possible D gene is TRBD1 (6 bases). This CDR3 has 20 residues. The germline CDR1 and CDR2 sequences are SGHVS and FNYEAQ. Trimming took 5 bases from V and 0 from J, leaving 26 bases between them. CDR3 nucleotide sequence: TGTGCCAGCAGCAAATCGACCGGGACACGTTACGCACATAGCAATCAGCCCCAGCATTTT. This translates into CASSKSTGTRYAHSNQPQHF.

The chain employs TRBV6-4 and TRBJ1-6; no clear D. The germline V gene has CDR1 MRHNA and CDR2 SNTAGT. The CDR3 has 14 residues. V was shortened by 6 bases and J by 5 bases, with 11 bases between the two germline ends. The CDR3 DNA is TGTGCCAGCAGCGAGGGTCCCAATAATTCACCCCTCCACTTT. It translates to CASSEGPNNSPLHF.

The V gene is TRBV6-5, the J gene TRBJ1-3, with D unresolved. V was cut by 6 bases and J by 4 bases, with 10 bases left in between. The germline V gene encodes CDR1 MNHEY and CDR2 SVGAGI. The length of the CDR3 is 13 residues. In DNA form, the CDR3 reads TGTGCCAGCAGGCAACCGGGGGGAAACACCATATATTTT. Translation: CASRQPGGNTIYF.